The 32 T cell receptor beta chains reported below all come from one sample, sequenced in a study of long-term antiretroviral therapy in people with HIV. An immunoSEQ assay, version v3.0, was performed at survey level. The method was immunoSEQ multiplex PCR; TCRdb's version includes in-frame clones alone and lacks a portion of them. Among fewer than 25,000 clones, around 95% were seen once, and the ten largest hold about 2%. Sample: unsorted PBMCs, taken roughly 5.1 years after starting antiretroviral therapy. All receptors come from a woman aged 50 to 60 with HIV.

V is TRBV28 and J is TRBJ1-5; D remains ambiguous. Germline CDR1 is MDHEN and CDR2 is SYDVKM. V lost 0 bases, J lost 0 bases, and 6 bases lay in between. The CDR3 has 15 amino acids. CDR3 residues: CASSLWAVSNQPQHF. CDR3 nucleotide sequence: TGTGCCAGCAGTTTATGGGCAGTTAGCAATCAGCCCCAGCATTTT. The variable domain in full, completed from reference TRBV28 and TRBJ1-5, reads DVKVTQSSRYLVKRTGEKVFLECVQDMDHENMFWYRQDPGLGLRLIYFSYDVKMKEKGDIPEGYSVSREKKERFSLILESASTNQTSMYLCASSLWAVSNQPQHFGDGTRLSIL.

The chain recombines TRBV14 with TRBJ2-5, with 7 bases aligning to TRBD2. J was trimmed by 5 bases and V by 4 bases; bases with no gene match: 13. The CDR3 totals 16 residues. Germline V gene sequence: CDR1 SGHDN, CDR2 FVKESK. In DNA, the CDR3 is TGTGCCAGCAGCCTTTCCCGAGGGGCGGGAGCGGAGACCCAGTACTTC. Translated: CASSLSRGAGAETQYF.

The chain couples TRBV5-4 to TRBJ2-7; 7 bases line up with TRBD2. Germline V gene data show CDR1 as SGHNT and CDR2 as YYREEE (reference sequence). Trimming cost V 0 bases and J 7 bases; bases outside gene matches: 4. CDR3 length: 13 amino acids. The CDR3 region has the DNA TGTGCCAGCAGCTTGGACGGGAGGAGAGAGCAGTACTTC. Translated: CASSLDGRREQYF.

V and J are TRBV6-1 and TRBJ2-7; no definite D call. Looked up from germline, CDR1 is MNHNS and CDR2 is SASEGT. With 1 base removed from V and 2 bases from J, the gap between germline ends came to 9 bases. This CDR3 has 14 residues. The CDR3, as DNA: TGTGCCAGCAGTGAAGGTACCTACCCCTACGAGCAGTACTTC. Translated: CASSEGTYPYEQYF.

The chain joins TRBV7-9 to TRBJ2-3; D possibly matches TRBD1 or TRBD2 (7 bases each). CDR3 length: 16 residues. Germline-derived CDR1 and CDR2 are SEHNR and FQNEAQ (reference sequence). With 6 bases removed from V and 1 base from J, the gap between germline ends came to 17 bases. DNA of the CDR3: TGTGCCAGCAGATATGAGACAGGGAGGGGCACAGATACGCAGTATTTT. Translating gives CASRYETGRGTDTQYF.

CDR3 in DNA: TGTGCCATCAGTAGGGACAGAGAAAATGAAAAACTGTTTTTT. This encodes CAISRDRENEKLFF. This sequence joins TRBV10-3 and TRBJ1-4; 7 positions match TRBD1. Germline V lookup: CDR1 ENHRY, CDR2 SYGVKD. J was trimmed by 5 bases and V by 5 bases; bases with no gene match: 5. This CDR3 contains 14 residues.

The V gene is TRBV5-1, the J gene TRBJ1-3, with a tentative D call TRBD1 (6 bases). The ends were cut back, 2 bases at V and 0 bases at J, with 18 bases in the middle. CDR1 and CDR2 from the germline V gene are SGHRS and YFSETQ. The CDR3 runs to 18 residues. The CDR3 bases are TGCGCCAGCAGCTTACCACGAGTCGGACAGTCCTCTGGAAACACCATATATTTT. Translation: CASSLPRVGQSSGNTIYF.

The J gene is TRBJ1-1, the V gene TRBV6-5, with D unresolved. V was trimmed by 0 bases and J by 2 bases, leaving 7 bases between them. The germline gives CDR1 MNHEY, CDR2 SVGAGI. There are 14 residues in the CDR3. The CDR3 loop reads CASSYSYSNTEAFF. The DNA of the CDR3 is TGTGCCAGCAGTTACTCGTATTCAAACACTGAAGCTTTCTTT.

The V gene is TRBV9, the J gene TRBJ2-3; a possible D gene is TRBD1 (6 bases). Trimming took off 3 bases at V and 4 bases at J, with 15 bases between the two ends. The germline CDR1 and CDR2 sequences are SGDLS and YYNGEE. CDR3 length: 15 amino acids. CDR3 residues: CASSEGDPAADTQYF. The DNA for the CDR3 is TGTGCCAGCAGCGAGGGGGACCCTGCTGCAGATACGCAGTATTTT.

The table lists this clone with a count of one. The chain couples TRBV15 to TRBJ2-5; D is possibly TRBD1 or TRBD2 (5 bases each). CDR1 LNHNV and CDR2 YYDKDF come from the germline V gene (reference sequence). The CDR3 contains 15 residues. V lost 5 bases, J lost 10 bases, and 23 bases lay in between. CDR3 coding DNA: TGTGCCACCAGCGTCGGGGATCTTGGGGGAGTTGACCAGTACTTC. This codes for CATSVGDLGGVDQYF.

A remark on this clone: The junction departs from germline at one end; a sequencing error may be responsible. V and J are TRBV7-2 and TRBJ1-1; TRBD1 is a possible D gene (6 bases). The germline V gene encodes CDR1 SGHTA and CDR2 FQGNSA. This CDR3 is 12 amino acids long. CDR3 coding DNA: TGTGCCAGCAGCAATGGACCGGAGGGGGGACTCTTT. Protein: CASSNGPEGGLF. Combining the CDR3 with reference TRBV7-2 and TRBJ1-1 gives the whole variable domain GAGVSQSPSNKVTEKGKDVELRCDPISGHTALYWYRQSLGQGLEFLIYFQGNSAPDKSGLPSDRFSAERTGGSVSTLTIQRTQQEDSAVYLCASSNGPEGGLFGQGTRLTVV.

The chain links TRBV7-9 to TRBJ2-7; 10 bases map to TRBD2. This CDR3 comprises 15 residues. V lost 2 bases to trimming and J lost 7 bases; unmatched junction nucleotides: 8. Looked up from germline, CDR1 is SEHNR and CDR2 is FQNEAQ (reference sequence). CDR3 sequence: CASSLLSSGSKEQYF. The DNA of the CDR3 is TGTGCCAGCAGCTTATTGTCTAGCGGGAGTAAAGAGCAGTACTTC.

CDR3 residues: CASKSSESSYNEQFF. In DNA, the CDR3 is TGTGCCAGCAAATCTAGCGAGAGCTCCTACAATGAGCAGTTCTTC. The rearrangement links TRBV11-2 to TRBJ2-1, with TRBD2 as a possible D gene (6 bases). This CDR3 region has 15 residues. The V end lost 7 bases, the J end lost 0 bases, and 13 bases lay between the germline ends. Per germline, CDR1 SGHAT and CDR2 FQNNGV.

The gene calls are TRBV28 and TRBJ1-2; no definite D call. Germline-derived CDR1 and CDR2 are MDHEN and SYDVKM. Trimming cost V 2 bases and J 2 bases, with 9 bases left between them. The CDR3 totals 14 residues. Here the CDR3 reads CASSLDLGNYGYTF. DNA of the CDR3: TGTGCCAGCAGTTTAGACCTGGGAAACTATGGCTACACCTTC.

The gene calls are TRBV28 and TRBJ2-2; D remains ambiguous. CDR3 length: 13 amino acids. CDR1 and CDR2 from the germline V gene are MDHEN and SYDVKM. Between the trimmed V and J ends, which lost 3 bases and 1 base, there was a span of 3 bases. Here the CDR3 DNA reads TGTGCCAGCAGTTTTATGAACACCGGGGAGCTGTTTTTT. The encoded protein is CASSFMNTGELFF.

This sequence joins TRBV4-2 and TRBJ1-3, with D hard to call. Trimming took off 0 bases at V and 4 bases at J, with 7 bases between the two ends. This CDR3 is 14 amino acids long. Germline assignment: CDR1 LGHNA and CDR2 YNFKEQ. CDR3 coding DNA: TGTGCCAGCAGCCAAGACCCAGAAGGAAACACCATATATTTT. It codes for CASSQDPEGNTIYF.

This chain links TRBV6-6 with TRBJ2-7; TRBD2 agrees at 8 bases. V lost 2 bases to trimming and J lost 1 base; unmatched junction nucleotides: 7. From germline, CDR1 is MNHNY and CDR2 SVGAGI (reference sequence). This CDR3 is built from 16 residues. The CDR3 nucleotides read TGTGCCAGCAGTTACACCCCCAGCGGGGGATCCTACGAGCAGTACTTC. Translating it yields CASSYTPSGGSYEQYF.

V gene TRBV4-1 combines with J gene TRBJ2-3; maybe TRBD1 (7 bases). Germline values: CDR1 MGHRA, CDR2 YSYEKL. The CDR3 length is 16 residues. V lost 3 bases and J lost 6, with 19 bases in between. The CDR3 DNA sequence: TGCGCCAGCAGCCAGGCCACGGCAGGGGGGTGGGATACGCAGTATTTT. It codes for CASSQATAGGWDTQYF.

V usage is TRBV9 and J usage is TRBJ2-5; 14 bases fit TRBD2. Germline CDR1 reads SGDLS; CDR2 reads YYNGEE. There are 15 residues in the CDR3. The V gene end was trimmed by 3 bases and the J gene end by 5 bases; junction bases not matched to a gene: 3. The CDR3 region has the DNA TGTGCCAGCAGCGCGGGACTAGCGGGAGTGGAGACCCAGTACTTC. Amino acid sequence: CASSAGLAGVETQYF.

The chain is built from TRBV29-1 and TRBJ2-2; 7 bases map to TRBD2. The CDR3 is made up of 15 amino acids. Germline-derived CDR1 and CDR2 are SQVTM and ANQGSEA. V shed 4 bases, J shed 3 bases, and the junction held 8 bases outside the gene matches. CDR3 in amino acids: CSVVGRAGDTGELFF. The CDR3 nucleotides read TGCAGCGTTGTTGGTCGGGCGGGGGACACCGGGGAGCTGTTTTTT.

This sequence joins TRBV11-2 and TRBJ2-7; D perhaps matches TRBD1 (6 bases). V was cut by 4 bases and J by 3 bases, with 13 bases left in between. Germline CDR1 SGHAT, CDR2 FQNNGV. CDR3 length: 14 amino acids. CDR3 region: CASSSLDSFYEQYF. DNA of the CDR3: TGTGCCAGCAGCTCCCTGGACAGTTTCTACGAGCAGTACTTC.

V is TRBV4-1 and J is TRBJ2-7; the match to TRBD2 covers 8 bases. Trimming removed 1 base from V and 5 bases from J; junction bases left unmatched: 7. The CDR3 is 15 residues long. Germline assignment: CDR1 MGHRA and CDR2 YSYEKL. Here the CDR3 DNA reads TGCGCCAGCAGCCAAGGGGCTAGCGGGTTGAACGAGCAGTACTTC. Its protein product is CASSQGASGLNEQYF.

This chain joins TRBV5-6 and TRBJ2-3; 8 bases match TRBD1. CDR1 SGHDT and CDR2 YYEEEE come from the germline V gene. This CDR3 is built from 17 residues. V shed 0 bases, J shed 1 base, and the junction held 7 bases outside the gene matches. CDR3 region: CASSLEPGQGGTDTQYF. The CDR3 DNA is TGTGCCAGCAGCTTGGAGCCCGGACAGGGAGGCACAGATACGCAGTATTTT.

J is TRBJ2-5 and V is TRBV7-2; 7 positions match TRBD1. V shed 5 bases, J shed 4 bases, and the junction held 4 bases outside the gene matches. This CDR3 spans 13 amino acids. Germline V gives CDR1 SGHTA, CDR2 FQGNSA. This CDR3 reads CASSVRGRETQYF. Written as DNA, the CDR3 is TGTGCCAGCAGCGTAAGGGGGCGAGAGACCCAGTACTTC.

The rearrangement joins TRBV27 to TRBJ2-7; D is uncertain. This CDR3 comprises 13 residues. Germline CDR1 is MNHEY and CDR2 is SMNVEV (reference sequence). Between the trimmed V and J ends, which lost 2 bases and 2 bases, there was a span of 7 bases. The CDR3 DNA is TGTGCCAGCAGTTTAGCCGCGGCCTACGAGCAGTACTTC. Translated: CASSLAAAYEQYF.

The gene calls are TRBV29-1 and TRBJ2-7, with D tentatively TRBD1 or TRBD2 (5 bases each). Trimming cost V 7 bases and J 0 bases, with 13 bases left between them. The CDR3 spans 13 residues. CDR1 is SQVTM and CDR2 is ANQGSEA in the germline V gene. CDR3 sequence reads: CSAGGSPSYEQYF. The DNA of the CDR3 is TGCAGCGCTGGGGGTTCGCCCTCCTACGAGCAGTACTTC.

The chain combines TRBV28 with TRBJ2-7; 7 bases match TRBD1. V shed 5 bases and J 0 bases; nucleotides not matched to a gene: 13. Germline CDR1 MDHEN, CDR2 SYDVKM. The CDR3 has 17 amino acids. The CDR3 nucleotides read TGTGCCAGCAGTCACCAACGTGGGACAGCTAGCTCCTACGAGCAGTACTTC. Protein sequence: CASSHQRGTASSYEQYF.

In this sample, this clone turned up once. The gene calls are TRBV5-4 and TRBJ2-3; TRBD2 matches 8 bases. CDR3 length equals 14 residues. V lost 7 bases, J lost 0 bases, and 4 bases stayed unmatched. Germline V CDR1 and CDR2: SGHNT, YYREEE (reference sequence). CDR3 bases: TGTGCCAGCGGGACTAGGGCTAGCACAGATACGCAGTATTTT. Translating gives CASGTRASTDTQYF. The full variable domain, with the rest looked up from reference TRBV5-4 and TRBJ2-3, is ETGVTQSPTHLIKTRGQQVTLRCSSQSGHNTVSWYQQALGQGPQFIFQYYREEENGRGNFPPRFSGLQFPNYSSELNVNALELDDSALYLCASGTRASTDTQYFGPGTRLTVL.

The chain employs TRBV6-1 and TRBJ2-7; D remains unclear. Germline V gene lookup returns CDR1 MNHNS and CDR2 SASEGT. V lost 7 bases, J lost 6 bases, and 22 bases lay in between. The CDR3 sequence is 15 residues long. In DNA form, the CDR3 reads TGTGCCAGCAAGGTCGGCGGACCCTCCCCCAGCGAGCAGTACTTC. It codes for CASKVGGPSPSEQYF.

The chain carries TRBV25-1 and TRBJ2-5, with TRBD2 matching 7 bases. The germline V gene encodes CDR1 MGHDK and CDR2 SYGVNS. V dropped 3 bases and J dropped 5; count of bases not matched to a gene: 9. The CDR3 consists of 15 residues. CDR3 nucleotide sequence: TGTGCCAGCAGTGACCGACTAGCACGTCGGGAGACCCAGTACTTC. This translates into CASSDRLARRETQYF.

The V call is TRBV25-1, the J call TRBJ1-2; D not certain. V was cut by 0 bases and J by 8 bases, with 4 bases left in between. Germline V lookup: CDR1 MGHDK, CDR2 SYGVNS. The CDR3 has 11 residues. CDR3 region: CASSEYRGYTF. DNA of the CDR3: TGTGCCAGCAGTGAATACCGGGGCTACACCTTC.

The chain carries TRBV7-8 and TRBJ2-7; TRBD2 might be the D (5 bases). The CDR3 runs 17 residues. From germline, CDR1 is SGHVS and CDR2 FQNEAQ. Trimming took off 5 bases at V and 2 bases at J, with 22 bases between the two ends. CDR3 sequence reads: CASSQYSGVAFTYEQYF. The CDR3 nucleotides are TGTGCCAGCAGCCAATACTCCGGGGTAGCGTTTACCTACGAGCAGTACTTC. The entire variable domain, with the rest obtained from reference TRBV7-8 and TRBJ2-7, is as follows: GAGVSQSPRYKVAKRGQDVALRCDPISGHVSLFWYQQALGQGPEFLTYFQNEAQLDKSGLPSDRFFAERPEGSVSTLKIQRTQQEDSAVYLCASSQYSGVAFTYEQYFGPGTRLTVT.